This note documents a single T cell receptor (beta chain) sequence. Its antigen is not yet known. One base away there is no much larger clone; base qualities are not given. Every donor in the study was a healthy Caucasian. The twin cohort consisted of three pairs of female monozygotic twins, all aged roughly 18 to 30 years. CD4+ and CD8+ T cell populations were isolated with positive isolation kits from Invitrogen. The germline V gene (reference sequence) supplies CDR1 SEHNR and CDR2 FQNEAQ. V is shortened by 3 bases, J by 13 bases, and the region joining them spans 21 bases. The cysteine opens and the phenylalanine closes a CDR3 of 14 amino acids. Just CDR3 DNA is preserved here, 42 bases in frame from base 1. Libraries were made using 5' RACE. For sequencing, an Illumina HiSeq 2000 was employed. A universal primer binding site was introduced by template switching, and a unique molecular identifier was present in the final cDNA, enabling accurate counting of TCR cDNA molecules. Specific primers in the conserved constant-segment region were used to synthesize first-strand cDNA for the TCR alpha and beta chains. Each cDNA library was double barcoded, with a SMART-Mk sample barcode plus Illumina barcodes, to control for contamination. TruSeq adapter sequences, together with Illumina sample barcodes, were added in two successive PCR steps. The TCR alpha and beta cDNA libraries were sequenced on the Illumina HiSeq platform using custom primers. Processing in the source paper ran as follows. Raw reads were processed with MiGEC to extract unique molecular identifiers, and MiXCR was used to determine CDR3 positions. Recombination models were inferred per individual with the repgenHMM and IGoR tools using an EM algorithm. The tcR package in R was used for shared clonotype analysis, with sharing normalized by the product of cloneset sizes. To study raw recombination free of thymic and clonal selection effects, out-of-frame nonproductive sequences were analyzed. In TCRdb, the public reads were trimmed at Q25 with fastp and aligned with MiXCR, with productive beta chains retained. Entries that share a CDR3 protein sequence are merged under the most common genes and DNA. In this record, the V and J calls reflect TCRdb's handling and not the investigators' own analysis. In all, the sample holds just over 500,000 distinct CDR3 sequences, and 22% of those were seen once. Around 1% of the sample is held by the ten biggest clonotypes.

This sample is part of a study of identical twins (dated by TCRdb to about 2016). At the level of the whole study: The study deep-sequenced TCR alpha and beta repertoires from monozygotic twins, unrelated adults of various ages and cord blood to test whether fetal clonotypes persist. To rule out contamination, the twin experiments were replicated at different times with different library preparation protocols.

What the research found in general, with its limitations: Zero-insertion analyses could be partly confounded by invariant T cells such as MAIT and iNKT, though diverse VJ usage argued against such confounding for most clonotypes. Recombination models systematically underestimated out-of-frame TCR alpha sharing in monozygotic twins but agreed with sharing between unrelated individuals. In beta out-of-frame sequences, excess twin sharing was weaker, because having fewer shared sequences lowered the signal-to-noise ratio. Fewer insertions were carried by abundant cord blood beta clonotypes; a weaker similar trend was observed in young adult naive repertoires, while no such trend was observed in memory repertoires. Compared with coincidental sharing between unrelated individuals, an excess of low generation-probability sequences was observed among out-of-frame TCR alpha sequences shared between twins. Because the same donors could not be followed over many years, the conclusions depended on cross-sectional statistical analysis.

The data were also submitted as part of a second study, on T cells expressing NK-cell markers. The second study's authors report: Three sorted T-cell subsets (CD3+CD56+NKG2C+, CD3+CD56+NKG2C- and CD3+CD56-NKG2C+) from roughly eight donors had their TCR beta-chain repertoires profiled. Among the eight sequenced donors, only one was HCMV-seronegative, while the other seven were HCMV-seropositive. In several experiments an anti-gammadeltaTCR antibody was added to restrict sorting to alphabetaTCR-expressing T cells. For six donors, the dominant CD3+CD56+NKG2C+ clonotypes were among the top 10 CD8+ clonotypes and accounted for roughly 1.0-7.5% of CD8+ T cells. Those dominant clonotypes were again the most abundant among CD3+CD56-NKG2C+ cells in four donors, at about 25-60.1%. Whether the expanded NKG2C-expressing T cell clones were specific for HCMV antigens was left unclear. The eight sequenced donors were randomly selected healthy volunteers, three men and five women. To determine HCMV serostatus, a commercial ELISA kit was used to detect HCMV-specific IgG in serum. MIGEC was used to demultiplex reads and group the reads by UMI, and MiTCR was used to assemble and quantify clonotypes. To exclude erroneous sequences, any TCR cDNA sequence not supported by at least two reads was discarded. The tcR package was used for downstream repertoire analysis, and clonotypes were matched between fractions using CDR3 nucleotide sequence together with V segment. VDJmatch was used to annotate antigen specificity against VDJdb, with one amino acid substitution allowed in CDR3.

The chain joins TRBV7-9 to TRBJ1-1; a tentative D call is TRBD1 (5 bases match). The source of this sequence is a woman younger than 35 in good health. What was sequenced was CD4+ T cells sorted from blood. The bases are TGTGCCAGCAGCTTGATTATCGGCGGCTGGGGGGGTTTCTTT. Its coded protein is CASSLIIGGWGGFF.